A few counts support the clone carrying this T cell receptor beta chain. Trimming took 5 bases from V and 3 from J; bases not matched to a gene: 3. The germline gives CDR1 SGHAT, CDR2 FQNNGV. The CDR3 sequence is 13 residues long. This entry comes from a study of T cell changes during pregnancy in multiple sclerosis. Sequenced by immunoSEQ multiplex PCR; TCRdb stores in-frame clones only, minus some. The table shows over 50,000 clones, with 90% occurring only once. The sample was peripheral blood, taken in the first trimester of pregnancy. The V call is TRBV11-2, the J call TRBJ1-2; TRBD1 matches 7 bases. This receptor was obtained from a female donor in good health, enrolled as a control in a pregnancy study. The CDR3 region has the DNA TGTGCCAGCAGCCCAGGACAGGACTATGGCTACACCTTC. This codes for CASSPGQDYGYTF.